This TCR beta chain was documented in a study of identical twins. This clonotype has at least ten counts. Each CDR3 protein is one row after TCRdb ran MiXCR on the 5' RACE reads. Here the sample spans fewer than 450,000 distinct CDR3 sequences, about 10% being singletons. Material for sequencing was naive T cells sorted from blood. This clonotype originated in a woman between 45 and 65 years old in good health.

The DNA for the CDR3 is TGCGCCAGCAGCCCCTTGATTACTAGCGGGGGCCTGGAGCAGTACTTC. This translates into CASSPLITSGGLEQYF. The chain links TRBV5-1 to TRBJ2-7, with 11 bases matching TRBD2. Trimming removed 4 bases from V and 7 bases from J; junction bases left unmatched: 13. The CDR3 totals 16 residues. Per the germline V gene, CDR1 is SGHRS and CDR2 is YFSETQ.